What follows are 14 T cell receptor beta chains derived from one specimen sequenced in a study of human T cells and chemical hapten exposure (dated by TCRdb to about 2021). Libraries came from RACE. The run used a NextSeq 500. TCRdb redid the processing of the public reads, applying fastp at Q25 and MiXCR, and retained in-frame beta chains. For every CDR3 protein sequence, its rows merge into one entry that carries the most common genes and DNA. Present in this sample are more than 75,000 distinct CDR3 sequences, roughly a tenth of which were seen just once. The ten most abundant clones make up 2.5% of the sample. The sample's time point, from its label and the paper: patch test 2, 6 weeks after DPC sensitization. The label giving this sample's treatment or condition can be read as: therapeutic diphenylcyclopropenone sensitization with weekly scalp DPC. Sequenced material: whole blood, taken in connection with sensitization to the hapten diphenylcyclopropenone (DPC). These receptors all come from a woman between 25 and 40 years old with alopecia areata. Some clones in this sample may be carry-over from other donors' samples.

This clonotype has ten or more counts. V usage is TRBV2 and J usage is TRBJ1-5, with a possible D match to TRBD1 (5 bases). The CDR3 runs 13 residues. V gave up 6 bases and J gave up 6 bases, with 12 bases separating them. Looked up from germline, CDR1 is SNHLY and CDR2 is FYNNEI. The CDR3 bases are TGTGCCAGCAGGGAGAGGGGCCCTCAGCCCCAGCATTTT. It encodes CASRERGPQPQHF.

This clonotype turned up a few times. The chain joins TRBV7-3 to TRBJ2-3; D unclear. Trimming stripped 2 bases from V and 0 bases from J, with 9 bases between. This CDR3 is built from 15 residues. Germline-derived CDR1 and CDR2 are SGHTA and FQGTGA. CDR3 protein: CASSLDSFSTDTQYF. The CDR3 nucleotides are TGTGCCAGCAGCTTAGACTCTTTTAGCACAGATACGCAGTATTTT.

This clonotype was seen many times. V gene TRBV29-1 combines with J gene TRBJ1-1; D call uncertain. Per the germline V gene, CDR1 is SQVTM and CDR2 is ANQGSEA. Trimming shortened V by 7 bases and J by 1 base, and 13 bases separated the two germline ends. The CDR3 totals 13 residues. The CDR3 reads CSAMSYRNTEAFF. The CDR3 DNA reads TGCAGCGCGATGTCGTACAGGAACACTGAAGCTTTCTTT.

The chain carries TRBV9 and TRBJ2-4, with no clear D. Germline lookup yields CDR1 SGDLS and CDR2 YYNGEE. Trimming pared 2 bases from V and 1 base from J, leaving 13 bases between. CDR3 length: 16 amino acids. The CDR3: CASSVGPEGAKNIQYF. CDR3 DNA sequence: TGTGCCAGCAGCGTCGGGCCCGAAGGGGCCAAAAACATTCAGTACTTC.

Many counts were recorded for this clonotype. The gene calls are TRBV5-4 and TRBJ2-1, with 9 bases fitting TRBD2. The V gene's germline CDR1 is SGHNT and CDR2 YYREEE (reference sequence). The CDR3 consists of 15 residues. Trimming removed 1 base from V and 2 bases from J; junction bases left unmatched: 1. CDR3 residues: CASSLLAGTYNEQFF. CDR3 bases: TGTGCCAGCAGCTTGCTAGCGGGGACCTACAATGAGCAGTTCTTC.

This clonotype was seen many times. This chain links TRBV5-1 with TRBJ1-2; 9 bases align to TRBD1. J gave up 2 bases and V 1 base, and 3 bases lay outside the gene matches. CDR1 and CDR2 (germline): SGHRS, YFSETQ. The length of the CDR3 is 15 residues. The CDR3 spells CASSLYGTGNYGYTF. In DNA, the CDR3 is TGCGCCAGCAGCTTGTACGGGACAGGGAACTATGGCTACACCTTC.

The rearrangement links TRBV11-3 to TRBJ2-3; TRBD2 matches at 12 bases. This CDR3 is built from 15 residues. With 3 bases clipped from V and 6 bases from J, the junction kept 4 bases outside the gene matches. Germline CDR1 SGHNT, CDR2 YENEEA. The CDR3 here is CASSLSLAGGDTQYF. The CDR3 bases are TGTGCCAGCAGCTTGTCCCTAGCGGGAGGGGATACGCAGTATTTT.

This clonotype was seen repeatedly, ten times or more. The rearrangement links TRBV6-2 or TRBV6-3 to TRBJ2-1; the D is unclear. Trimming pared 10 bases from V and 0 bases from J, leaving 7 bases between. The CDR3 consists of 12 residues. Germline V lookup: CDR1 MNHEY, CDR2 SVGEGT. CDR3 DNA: TGTGCCACCTCAAGCTCCTACAATGAGCAGTTCTTC. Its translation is CATSSSYNEQFF.

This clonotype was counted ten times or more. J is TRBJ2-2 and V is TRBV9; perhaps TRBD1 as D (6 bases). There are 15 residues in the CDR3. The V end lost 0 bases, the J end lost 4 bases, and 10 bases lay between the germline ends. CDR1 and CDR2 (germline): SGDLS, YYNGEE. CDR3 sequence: CASSVGGGSTGELFF. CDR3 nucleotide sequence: TGTGCCAGCAGCGTAGGAGGGGGTAGCACCGGGGAGCTGTTTTTT. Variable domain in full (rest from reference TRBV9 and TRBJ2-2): DSGVTQTPKHLITATGQRVTLRCSPRSGDLSVYWYQQSLDQGLQFLIQYYNGEERAKGNILERFSAQQFPDLHSELNLSSLELGDSALYFCASSVGGGSTGELFFGEGSRLTVL.

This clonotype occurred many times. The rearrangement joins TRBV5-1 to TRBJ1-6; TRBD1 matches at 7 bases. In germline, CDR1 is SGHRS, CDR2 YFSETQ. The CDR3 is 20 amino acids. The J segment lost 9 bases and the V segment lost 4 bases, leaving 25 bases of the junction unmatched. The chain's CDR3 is CASSPDLVSVARGIGSPLHF. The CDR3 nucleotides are TGCGCCAGCAGCCCGGATTTAGTTTCGGTGGCCAGGGGGATCGGTTCACCCCTCCACTTT. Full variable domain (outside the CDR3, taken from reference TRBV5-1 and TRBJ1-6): KAGVTQTPRYLIKTRGQQVTLSCSPISGHRSVSWYQQTPGQGLQFLFEYFSETQRNKGNFPGRFSGRQFSNSRSEMNVSTLELGDSALYLCASSPDLVSVARGIGSPLHFGNGTRLTVT.

CDR3 sequence reads: CASSLAVLGYTF. CDR3 coding DNA: TGTGCCAGCAGTTTGGCCGTTTTAGGCTACACCTTC. The chain combines TRBV28 with TRBJ1-2; D is undetermined. This CDR3 has 12 residues. Trimming stripped 3 bases from V and 8 bases from J, with 10 bases between. Germline CDR1 is MDHEN and CDR2 is SYDVKM.

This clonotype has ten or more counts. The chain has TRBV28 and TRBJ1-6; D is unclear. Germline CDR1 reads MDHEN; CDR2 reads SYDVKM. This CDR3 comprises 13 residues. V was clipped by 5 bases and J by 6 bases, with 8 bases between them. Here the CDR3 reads CASSPVVNSPLHF. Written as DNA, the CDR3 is TGTGCCAGCAGTCCTGTTGTTAATTCACCCCTCCACTTT.

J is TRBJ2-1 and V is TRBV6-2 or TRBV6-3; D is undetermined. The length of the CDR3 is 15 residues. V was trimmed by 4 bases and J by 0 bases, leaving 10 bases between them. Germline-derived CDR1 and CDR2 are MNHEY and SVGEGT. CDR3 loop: CASSSARSSYNEQFF. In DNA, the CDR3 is TGTGCCAGCAGTTCAGCCCGAAGCTCCTACAATGAGCAGTTCTTC.

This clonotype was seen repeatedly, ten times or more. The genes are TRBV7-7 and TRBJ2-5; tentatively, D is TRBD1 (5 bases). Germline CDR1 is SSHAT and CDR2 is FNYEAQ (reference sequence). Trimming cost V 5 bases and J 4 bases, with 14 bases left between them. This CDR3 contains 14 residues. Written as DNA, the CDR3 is TGTGCCAGCAGCACCGCCGATACAGGAGAGACCCAGTACTTC. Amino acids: CASSTADTGETQYF. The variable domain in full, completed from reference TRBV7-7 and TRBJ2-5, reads GAGVSQSPRYKVTKRGQDVTLRCDPISSHATLYWYQQALGQGPEFLTYFNYEAQPDKSGLPSDRFSAERPEGSISTLTIQRTEQRDSAMYRCASSTADTGETQYFGPGTRLLVL.